Listed here is a single TCR beta chain. Its antigen is still unknown. The sample comes from a study of human T cells and chemical hapten exposure. Study-wide results and limits: Large CDR3 similarity clusters arose significantly more often from expanded TCRs than from controls. The donor cohort had alopecia, so its immune response may not match that of healthy people.

Time point here: patch test 2, 6 weeks after DPC sensitization. Treatment here: therapeutic diphenylcyclopropenone sensitization with weekly scalp DPC. From germline, CDR1 is MNHEY and CDR2 SVGEGT. The length of the CDR3 is 16 residues. The ends lost 8 bases at V and 8 bases at J; junction bases unmatched: 14. One entry per CDR3 protein results from TCRdb running MiXCR on the RACE reads. The sample contains roughly 54,000 distinct CDR3 sequences, 9.5% to 10% of which appear only once. This TCR came from a woman aged 45-60 years with alopecia areata. Some clones in this sample may be carry-over from other donors' samples. The rearrangement links TRBV6-2 or TRBV6-3 to TRBJ2-3; 12 nucleotides line up with TRBD2. This specimen consisted of whole blood, obtained in connection with sensitization to the hapten diphenylcyclopropenone (DPC). The CDR3 is CASSNPSGGAFRTQYF. The CDR3 bases are TGTGCCAGCTCCAATCCTAGCGGGGGGGCCTTTCGTACGCAGTATTTT.